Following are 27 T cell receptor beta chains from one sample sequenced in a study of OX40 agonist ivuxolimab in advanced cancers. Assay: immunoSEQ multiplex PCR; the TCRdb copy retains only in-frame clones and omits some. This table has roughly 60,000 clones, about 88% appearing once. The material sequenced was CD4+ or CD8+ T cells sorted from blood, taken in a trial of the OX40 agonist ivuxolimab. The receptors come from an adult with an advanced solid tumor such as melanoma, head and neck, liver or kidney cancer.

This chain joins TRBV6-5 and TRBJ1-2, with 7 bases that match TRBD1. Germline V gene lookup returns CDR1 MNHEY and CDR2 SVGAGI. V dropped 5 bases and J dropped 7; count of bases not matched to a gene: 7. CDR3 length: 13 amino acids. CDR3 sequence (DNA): TGTGCCAGCAGTATGGACAGGCGGGTTGGCTACACCTTC. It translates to CASSMDRRVGYTF.

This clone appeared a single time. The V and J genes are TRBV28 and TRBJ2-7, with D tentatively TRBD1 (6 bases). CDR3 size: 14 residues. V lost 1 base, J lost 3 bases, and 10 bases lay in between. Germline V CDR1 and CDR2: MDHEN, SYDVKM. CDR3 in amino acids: CASSLSPGDYEQYF. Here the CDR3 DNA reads TGTGCCAGCAGTTTATCTCCAGGGGACTACGAGCAGTACTTC.

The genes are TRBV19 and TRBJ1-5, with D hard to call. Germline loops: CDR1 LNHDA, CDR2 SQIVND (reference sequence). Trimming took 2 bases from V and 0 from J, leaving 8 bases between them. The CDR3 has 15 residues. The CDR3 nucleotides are TGTGCCAGTAGTATATTTGGGATTAGCAATCAGCCCCAGCATTTT. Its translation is CASSIFGISNQPQHF.

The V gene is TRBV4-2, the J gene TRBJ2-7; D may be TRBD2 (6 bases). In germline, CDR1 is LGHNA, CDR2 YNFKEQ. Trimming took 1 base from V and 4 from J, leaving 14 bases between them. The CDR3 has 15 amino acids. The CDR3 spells CASSQVRLGGYEQYF. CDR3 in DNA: TGTGCCAGCAGCCAAGTCCGCCTGGGGGGATACGAGCAGTACTTC.

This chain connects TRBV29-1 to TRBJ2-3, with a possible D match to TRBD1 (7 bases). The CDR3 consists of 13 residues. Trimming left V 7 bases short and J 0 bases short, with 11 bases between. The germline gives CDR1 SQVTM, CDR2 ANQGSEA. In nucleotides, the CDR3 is TGCAGCGGGGAGGACAGGAGCACAGATACGCAGTATTTT. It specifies CSGEDRSTDTQYF.

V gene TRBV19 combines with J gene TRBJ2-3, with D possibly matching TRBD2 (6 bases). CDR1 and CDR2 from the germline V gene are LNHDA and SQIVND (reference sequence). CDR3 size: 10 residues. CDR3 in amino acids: CAAGPDTQYF. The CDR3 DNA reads TGTGCAGCGGGTCCTGATACGCAGTATTTT.

This CDR3 reads CASSRRLGTNEQFF. The CDR3 nucleotides read TGTGCCAGCAGCCGGAGATTAGGGACCAATGAGCAGTTCTTC. V gene TRBV5-8 combines with J gene TRBJ2-1, with D possibly called TRBD1 or TRBD2 (5 bases each). V was clipped by 4 bases and J by 6 bases, with 14 bases between them. Germline values: CDR1 SGHTS, CDR2 YDEGEE. This CDR3 spans 14 amino acids.

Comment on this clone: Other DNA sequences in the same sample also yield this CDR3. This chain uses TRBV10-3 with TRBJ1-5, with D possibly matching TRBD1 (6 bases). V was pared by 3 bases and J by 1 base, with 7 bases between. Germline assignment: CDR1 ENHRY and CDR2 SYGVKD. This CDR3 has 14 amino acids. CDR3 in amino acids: CAISEDRSNQPQHF. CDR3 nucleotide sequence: TGTGCCATCAGTGAAGACAGGAGCAATCAGCCCCAGCATTTT.

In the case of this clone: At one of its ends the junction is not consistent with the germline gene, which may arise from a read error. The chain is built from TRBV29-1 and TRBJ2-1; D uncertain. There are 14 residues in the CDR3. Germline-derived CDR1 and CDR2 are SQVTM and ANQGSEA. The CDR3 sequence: CSVDPLWIYNEQFF. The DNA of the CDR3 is TGCAGCGTTGACCCACTATGGATTTACAATGAGCAATTCTTC.

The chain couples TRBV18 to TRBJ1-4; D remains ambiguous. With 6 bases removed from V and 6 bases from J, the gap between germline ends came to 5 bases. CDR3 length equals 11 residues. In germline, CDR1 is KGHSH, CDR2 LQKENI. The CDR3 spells CASSRDEKLFF. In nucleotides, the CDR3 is TGTGCCAGCTCGCGAGATGAAAAACTGTTTTTT. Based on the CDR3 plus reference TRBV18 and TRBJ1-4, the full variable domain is NAGVMQNPRHLVRRRGQEARLRCSPMKGHSHVYWYRQLPEEGLKFMVYLQKENIIDESGMPKERFSAEFPKEGPSILRIQQVVRGDSAAYFCASSRDEKLFFGSGTQLSVL.

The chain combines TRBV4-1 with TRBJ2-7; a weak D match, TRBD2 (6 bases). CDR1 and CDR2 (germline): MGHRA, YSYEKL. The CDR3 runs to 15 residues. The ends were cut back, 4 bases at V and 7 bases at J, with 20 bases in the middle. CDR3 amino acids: CASSPTKDYHVEQYF. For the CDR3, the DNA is TGCGCCAGCAGCCCAACCAAGGACTACCATGTTGAGCAGTACTTC.

The CDR3 nucleotides are TGTGCCAGCAGCACCAGGGACAGGGCGGACACCGGGGAGCTGTTTTTT. As protein: CASSTRDRADTGELFF. The rearrangement links TRBV5-4 to TRBJ2-2; TRBD1 aligns across 9 bases. Germline V CDR1 and CDR2: SGHNT, YYREEE (reference sequence). The V segment lost 4 bases and the J segment 3 bases; nucleotides outside the gene matches: 7. The CDR3 has 16 residues.

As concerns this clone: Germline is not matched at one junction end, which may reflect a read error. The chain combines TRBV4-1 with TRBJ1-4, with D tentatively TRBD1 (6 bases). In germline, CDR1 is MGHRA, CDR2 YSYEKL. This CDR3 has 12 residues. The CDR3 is CASSQVGTLVVF. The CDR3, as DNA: TGCGCCAGCAGCCAAGTGGGGACACTCGTGGTTTTT.

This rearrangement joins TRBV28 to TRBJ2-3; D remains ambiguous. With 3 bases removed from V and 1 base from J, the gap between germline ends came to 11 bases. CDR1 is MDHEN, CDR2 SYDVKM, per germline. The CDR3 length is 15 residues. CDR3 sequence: CASSLPGWGTDTQYF. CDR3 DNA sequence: TGTGCCAGCAGTTTGCCCGGATGGGGCACAGATACGCAGTATTTT.

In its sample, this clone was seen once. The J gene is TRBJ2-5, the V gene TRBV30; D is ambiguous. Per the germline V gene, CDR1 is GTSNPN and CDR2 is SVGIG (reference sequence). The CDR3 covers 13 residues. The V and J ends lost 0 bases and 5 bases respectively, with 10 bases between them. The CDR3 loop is CAWSVFQGETQYF. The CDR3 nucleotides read TGTGCCTGGAGTGTTTTTCAAGGGGAGACCCAGTACTTC.

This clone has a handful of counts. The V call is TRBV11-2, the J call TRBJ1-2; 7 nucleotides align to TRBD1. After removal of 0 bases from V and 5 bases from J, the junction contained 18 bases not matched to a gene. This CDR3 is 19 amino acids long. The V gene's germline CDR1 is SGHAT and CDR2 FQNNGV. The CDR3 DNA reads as TGTGCCAGCAGCTTAGATTTCGCAAGCCGGGACAGCCGGCGGTATGGCTACACCTTC. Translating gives CASSLDFASRDSRRYGYTF.

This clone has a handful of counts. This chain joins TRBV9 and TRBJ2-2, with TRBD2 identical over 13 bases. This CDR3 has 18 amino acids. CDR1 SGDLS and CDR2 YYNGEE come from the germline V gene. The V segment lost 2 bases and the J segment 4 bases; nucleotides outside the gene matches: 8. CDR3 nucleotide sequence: TGTGCCAGCAGCGTGGCTGGACTAGCGGGAGTAAGCACCGGGGAGCTGTTTTTT. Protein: CASSVAGLAGVSTGELFF. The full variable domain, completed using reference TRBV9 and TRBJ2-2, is DSGVTQTPKHLITATGQRVTLRCSPRSGDLSVYWYQQSLDQGLQFLIQYYNGEERAKGNILERFSAQQFPDLHSELNLSSLELGDSALYFCASSVAGLAGVSTGELFFGEGSRLTVL.

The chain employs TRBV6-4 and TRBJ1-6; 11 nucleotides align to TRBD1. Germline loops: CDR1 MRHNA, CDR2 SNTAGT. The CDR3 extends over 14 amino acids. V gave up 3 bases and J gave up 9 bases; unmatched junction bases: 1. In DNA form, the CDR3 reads TGTGCCAGCAGTGATGGACAGGGGGCTTCACCCCTCCACTTT. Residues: CASSDGQGASPLHF.

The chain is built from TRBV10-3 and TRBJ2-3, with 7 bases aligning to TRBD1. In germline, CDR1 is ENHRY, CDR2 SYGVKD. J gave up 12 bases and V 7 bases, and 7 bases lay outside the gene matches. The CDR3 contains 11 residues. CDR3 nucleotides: TGTGCCATCACTTCGACAGGGCCTCAGTATTTT. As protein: CAITSTGPQYF.

In nucleotides, the CDR3 is TGTGCCAGCAGCTCAACTAGCGGGAGGGCCGATGAGCAGTTCTTC. Encoded protein: CASSSTSGRADEQFF. The genes are TRBV7-3 and TRBJ2-1; 13 bases align to TRBD2. Germline V gene sequence: CDR1 SGHTA, CDR2 FQGTGA. This CDR3 has 15 residues. Trimming removed 4 bases from V and 8 bases from J; junction bases left unmatched: 5. Full variable domain (missing parts from reference TRBV7-3 and TRBJ2-1): GAGVSQTPSNKVTEKGKYVELRCDPISGHTALYWYRQSLGQGPEFLIYFQGTGAADDSGLPNDRFFAVRPEGSVSTLKIQRTERGDSAVYLCASSSTSGRADEQFFGPGTRLTVL.

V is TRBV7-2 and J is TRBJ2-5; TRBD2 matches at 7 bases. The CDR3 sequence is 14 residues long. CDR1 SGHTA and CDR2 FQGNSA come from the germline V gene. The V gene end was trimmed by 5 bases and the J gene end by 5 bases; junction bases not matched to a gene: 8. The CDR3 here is CASSTSGVMETQYF. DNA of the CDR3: TGTGCCAGCAGCACCAGCGGGGTTATGGAGACCCAGTACTTC.

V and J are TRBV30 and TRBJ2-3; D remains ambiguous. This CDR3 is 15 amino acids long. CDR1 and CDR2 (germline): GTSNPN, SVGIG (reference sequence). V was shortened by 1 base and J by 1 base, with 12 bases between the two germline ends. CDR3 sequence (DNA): TGTGCCTGGAGTGATAAACGGGTCCGCACAGATACGCAGTATTTT. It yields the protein CAWSDKRVRTDTQYF.

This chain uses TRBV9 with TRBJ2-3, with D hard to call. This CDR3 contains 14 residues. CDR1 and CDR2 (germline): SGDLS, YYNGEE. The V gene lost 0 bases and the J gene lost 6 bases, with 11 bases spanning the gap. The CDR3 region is CASSVVGSLDTQYF. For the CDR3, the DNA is TGTGCCAGCAGCGTAGTTGGTAGCCTTGATACGCAGTATTTT.

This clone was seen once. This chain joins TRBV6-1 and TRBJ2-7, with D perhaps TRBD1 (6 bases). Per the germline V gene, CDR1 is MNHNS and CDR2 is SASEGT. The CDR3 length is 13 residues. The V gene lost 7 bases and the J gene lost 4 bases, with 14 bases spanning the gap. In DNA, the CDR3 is TGTGCCAGCAACCTAGACAGGACGTACGAGCAGTACTTC. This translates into CASNLDRTYEQYF.

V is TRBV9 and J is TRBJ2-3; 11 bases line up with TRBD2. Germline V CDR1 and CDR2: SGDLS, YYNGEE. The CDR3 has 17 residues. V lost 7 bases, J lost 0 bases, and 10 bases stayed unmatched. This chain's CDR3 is CASSGTSGLLSTDTQYF. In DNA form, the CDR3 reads TGTGCCAGCTCCGGGACTAGCGGCCTTCTTAGCACAGATACGCAGTATTTT.

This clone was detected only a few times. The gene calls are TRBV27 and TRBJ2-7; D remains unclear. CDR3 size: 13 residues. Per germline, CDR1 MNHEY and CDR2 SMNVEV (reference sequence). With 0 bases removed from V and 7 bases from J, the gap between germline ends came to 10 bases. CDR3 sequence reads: CASSLSRSDEQYF. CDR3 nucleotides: TGTGCCAGCAGTTTATCGAGGTCGGATGAGCAGTACTTC.

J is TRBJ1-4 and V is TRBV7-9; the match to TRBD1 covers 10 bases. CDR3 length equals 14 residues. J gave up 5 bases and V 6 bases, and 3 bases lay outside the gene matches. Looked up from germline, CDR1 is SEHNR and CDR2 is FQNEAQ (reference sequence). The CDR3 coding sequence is TGTGCCAGCAGTCCGGGACAGGGGAATGAAAAACTGTTTTTT. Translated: CASSPGQGNEKLFF.